The 14 T cell receptor beta chains in this list originate from one sample, sequenced in a study of shared clonotypes between healthy human individuals. Here immunoSEQ multiplex PCR was the method, and the copy in TCRdb shows in-frame clones only, minus some. The data hold millions of clones, with just over 90% observed a single time. It was CD45RO-negative cells, positively selected for CCR7, that made up naive CD8 cells, with terminally differentiated effector memory CD45RA+ cells excluded. Sequenced: naive CD8+ T cells from PBMCs. The receptors stem from a man between 18 and 35 years old in good health. Some clones in this sample may be carry-over from other donors' samples.

This chain links TRBV4-1 with TRBJ2-5; D is perhaps TRBD1 (6 bases). Trimming pared 1 base from V and 3 bases from J, leaving 12 bases between. The CDR3 covers 15 residues. In germline, CDR1 is MGHRA, CDR2 YSYEKL. The CDR3 spells CASSQVGAFKETQYF. CDR3 sequence (DNA): TGCGCCAGCAGCCAAGTGGGGGCCTTTAAAGAGACCCAGTACTTC.

This clone was counted once. V and J are TRBV18 and TRBJ2-1, with a weak D call TRBD2 (6 bases). The CDR3 is made up of 17 amino acids. Per the germline V gene, CDR1 is KGHSH and CDR2 is LQKENI. The ends were cut back, 3 bases at V and 5 bases at J, with 20 bases in the middle. The CDR3 bases are TGTGCCAGCTCACCGGAGTTAGGGAGGTTGTCCCACAATGAGCAGTTCTTC. Encoded protein: CASSPELGRLSHNEQFF.

On this clone itself: The sample contains more than one DNA sequence encoding this CDR3. V usage is TRBV9 and J usage is TRBJ2-7; 10 bases match TRBD1. The CDR3 is made up of 14 amino acids. The germline V gene encodes CDR1 SGDLS and CDR2 YYNGEE. After removal of 3 bases from V and 2 bases from J, the junction contained 2 bases not matched to a gene. In DNA, the CDR3 is TGTGCCAGCAGCGGGGACAGGGGACCCTACGAGCAGTACTTC. This gives the protein CASSGDRGPYEQYF.

The chain links TRBV9 to TRBJ1-3; tentatively, D is TRBD1 (6 bases). Germline-derived CDR1 and CDR2 are SGDLS and YYNGEE. Trimming shortened V by 2 bases and J by 0 bases, and 24 bases separated the two germline ends. The CDR3 is made up of 20 amino acids. The DNA for the CDR3 is TGTGCCAGCAGCGTCCCATCAGGGGCCCCCTCTTTAAGCTCTGGAAACACCATATATTTT. It specifies CASSVPSGAPSLSSGNTIYF.

The chain combines TRBV28 with TRBJ1-2; D gene unclear. The germline V and J ends were trimmed by 3 bases and 7 bases, with 18 bases remaining between them. CDR3 size: 15 residues. Per germline, CDR1 MDHEN and CDR2 SYDVKM. CDR3 sequence: CASSFSSWRQTGYTF. In DNA, the CDR3 is TGTGCCAGCAGTTTCTCCTCCTGGCGGCAGACTGGCTACACCTTC.

This sequence joins TRBV19 and TRBJ2-1, with 10 bases that match TRBD2. The CDR3 contains 16 residues. Losses at the gene ends were 1 base for V and 9 bases for J; bases not matched to a gene: 9. CDR1 is LNHDA, CDR2 SQIVND, per germline (reference sequence). The CDR3 is CASSIVPSGSLSEQFF. The CDR3 nucleotides are TGTGCCAGTAGTATAGTCCCTAGCGGGAGCCTCAGTGAGCAGTTCTTC. The variable domain in full, with the rest retrieved from reference TRBV19 and TRBJ2-1, is DGGITQSPKYLFRKEGQNVTLSCEQNLNHDAMYWYRQDPGQGLRLIYYSQIVNDFQKGDIAEGYSVSREKKESFPLTVTSAQKNPTAFYLCASSIVPSGSLSEQFFGPGTRLTVL.

The table lists this clone with a count of one. The V and J genes are TRBV10-1 and TRBJ2-7, with 13 bases identical to TRBD2. The J segment lost 0 bases and the V segment lost 6 bases, leaving 5 bases of the junction unmatched. This CDR3 is built from 16 residues. Germline loops: CDR1 WNHNN, CDR2 SYGVQD (reference sequence). The CDR3 loop reads CASRAGTSGISYEQYF. CDR3 nucleotides: TGCGCCAGCAGGGCCGGGACTAGCGGGATCTCCTACGAGCAGTACTTC.

This chain joins TRBV18 and TRBJ2-1, with D unresolved. Germline CDR1 and CDR2: KGHSH and LQKENI. This CDR3 region has 15 residues. V lost 3 bases to trimming and J lost 7 bases, with 16 bases between them. CDR3 DNA sequence: TGTGCCAGCTCACCTGGGCAGCCCCCTAGGAATGAGCAGTTCTTC. This encodes CASSPGQPPRNEQFF.

In nucleotides, the CDR3 is TGTGCCAGCAGTTACCCGACTAGCGGGGGCCCCTACGAGCAGTACTTC. This translates into CASSYPTSGGPYEQYF. The V call is TRBV28, the J call TRBJ2-7, with 12 bases matching TRBD2. Germline-derived CDR1 and CDR2 are MDHEN and SYDVKM. Trimming removed 4 bases from V and 2 bases from J; junction bases left unmatched: 6. This CDR3 has 16 residues.

The rearrangement uses TRBV21-1 and TRBJ2-1; TRBD2 was called by the table and not checked on the DNA. TRBV21-1 is a pseudogene locus. The CDR3 is made up of 21 amino acids. The CDR3 protein is CASRRLERFGTSGKLLDEQFF. The CDR3 DNA reads TGTGCCAGCAGACGACTCGAACGCTTCGGGACTAGCGGAAAGCTATTGGATGAGCAGTTCTTC.

This clone appeared a few times. V gene TRBV16 combines with J gene TRBJ1-1; weak D call: TRBD1 (6 bases). The CDR3 consists of 14 residues. Germline V gives CDR1 KGHSY, CDR2 FQNENV. V was cut by 4 bases and J by 8 bases, with 17 bases left in between. CDR3 bases: TGTGCCAGCAGCCCGCCGGGACACCAGTACGAAGCTTTCTTT. Protein sequence: CASSPPGHQYEAFF.

The J gene is TRBJ1-1, the V gene TRBV11-2, with 8 bases aligning to TRBD1. The CDR3 is 13 amino acids. Trimming removed 8 bases from V and 7 bases from J; junction bases left unmatched: 9. Germline CDR1 and CDR2: SGHAT and FQNNGV. The CDR3 DNA follows: TGTGCCAGCGCCCTGGGGACAGGCGTTGAAGCTTTCTTT. Protein: CASALGTGVEAFF.

The chain is built from TRBV27 and TRBJ2-1; tentatively, D is TRBD2 (5 bases). Deletions cut 2 bases from V and 5 bases from J, with 13 bases between. CDR3 length: 15 residues. Germline lookup yields CDR1 MNHEY and CDR2 SMNVEV (reference sequence). The chain's CDR3 is CASSLGPTGDNEQFF. CDR3 nucleotide sequence: TGTGCCAGCAGTTTAGGACCCACCGGGGACAATGAGCAGTTCTTC.

The chain uses TRBV19 and TRBJ2-7, with unresolved D. V dropped 3 bases and J dropped 3 bases, with 12 bases sitting between them. Germline V gives CDR1 LNHDA, CDR2 SQIVND (reference sequence). CDR3 size: 14 residues. For the CDR3, the DNA is TGTGCCAGTAGTATCGCCGGAACTAACTACGAGCAGTACTTC. Encoded protein: CASSIAGTNYEQYF.